This T cell receptor beta chain is from a study of blood T cell repertoires in COVID-19. Study in general: T cells, B-cell-depleted T cells, or PBMCs supplied cDNA or gDNA.

Per the authors' pipeline: For nucleated cells, counts were estimated from reference gene primer amplification. The table came from immunoSEQ multiplex PCR; TCRdb's copy has only in-frame clones and leaves some out. D and trimming come from the DNA, and the V and J calls and clone size come from that table. The sample contains approximately 290,000 clones, 75% to 95% of which appear only once. J gave up 5 bases and V 5 bases, and 8 bases lay outside the gene matches. The CDR3 runs to 15 residues. The germline V gene has CDR1 MDHEN and CDR2 SYDVKM. Enrolled through a virtual design, the participants were between about 18 and 100 years of age and came from about two dozen US areas. Which cohort a participant joined came from the clinical history participants gave.

This chain joins TRBV28 and TRBJ1-5; 8 bases agree with TRBD1. The sequence derives from a woman aged 25 to 39 who had recovered from COVID-19. The source material was PBMCs or T cells enriched from blood (not recorded which). The CDR3 is CASSPPGTGYQPQHF. The CDR3 coding sequence is TGTGCCAGCAGTCCCCCCGGGACAGGTTATCAGCCCCAGCATTTT.